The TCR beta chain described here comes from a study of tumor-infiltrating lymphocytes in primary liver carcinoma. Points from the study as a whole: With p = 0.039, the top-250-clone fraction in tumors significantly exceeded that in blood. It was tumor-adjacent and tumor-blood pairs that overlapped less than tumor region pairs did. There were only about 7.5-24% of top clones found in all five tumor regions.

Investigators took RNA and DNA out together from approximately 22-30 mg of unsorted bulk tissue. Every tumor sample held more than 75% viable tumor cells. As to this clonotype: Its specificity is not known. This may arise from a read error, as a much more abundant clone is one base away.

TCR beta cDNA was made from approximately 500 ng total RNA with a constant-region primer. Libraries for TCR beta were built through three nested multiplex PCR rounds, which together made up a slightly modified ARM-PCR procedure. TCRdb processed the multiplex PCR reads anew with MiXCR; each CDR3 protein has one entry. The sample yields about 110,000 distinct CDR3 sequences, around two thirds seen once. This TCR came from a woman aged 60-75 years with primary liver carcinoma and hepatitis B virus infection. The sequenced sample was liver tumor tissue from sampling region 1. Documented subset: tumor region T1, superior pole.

This chain's CDR3 is CSVAGESTGELFF. For the CDR3, the DNA is TGCAGCGTTGCGGGGGAATCCACCGGGGAGCTGTTTTTT. This chain links TRBV29-1 with TRBJ2-2, with a possible D match to TRBD2 (6 bases). The CDR3 has 13 residues. Trimming pared 4 bases from V and 4 bases from J, leaving 10 bases between. The germline gives CDR1 SQVTM, CDR2 ANQGSEA.